This T cell receptor (beta chain) was identified in a study of cytomegalovirus exposure and HLA in healthy donors. Across the study: Unique TCRs from HLA-typed donors, 70 million to 100 million of them, were held in an early data release. Study-level findings and limits: Some V segments (TRBV6-2 and TRBV6-3 among them) were excluded as indistinguishable. Association of a missense DCLRE1C variant with TCR beta V- and J-gene trimming was reported in a later analysis.

With 2 bases removed from V and 1 base from J, the gap between germline ends came to 11 bases. The CDR3 spans 15 residues. The germline gives CDR1 SGHTA, CDR2 FQGTGA. Turning to this clone: What it binds is unknown. Different DNA sequences within this sample yield the same CDR3.

The primer mix had 60 Vbeta and 13 Jbeta primers. Study processing details: Some 11 million of the about 80 million unique TCR beta chains counted in a later analysis were shared. The table came from immunoSEQ multiplex PCR; TCRdb's copy has only in-frame clones and leaves some out. The DNA gave D and trimming, while V, J and clone size come from that table. This sample has 150,000 to 200,000 clones, with approximately 84% found just once. The chain has TRBV7-3 and TRBJ1-1; the D is unclear. Sequenced: PBMCs. The TCR comes from a woman aged 25 to 39 in good health and CMV-seropositive. The CDR3 nucleotides are TGTGCCAGCAGCTTAGGCGGGAGTCGGAACACTGAAGCTTTCTTT. Translation: CASSLGGSRNTEAFF.